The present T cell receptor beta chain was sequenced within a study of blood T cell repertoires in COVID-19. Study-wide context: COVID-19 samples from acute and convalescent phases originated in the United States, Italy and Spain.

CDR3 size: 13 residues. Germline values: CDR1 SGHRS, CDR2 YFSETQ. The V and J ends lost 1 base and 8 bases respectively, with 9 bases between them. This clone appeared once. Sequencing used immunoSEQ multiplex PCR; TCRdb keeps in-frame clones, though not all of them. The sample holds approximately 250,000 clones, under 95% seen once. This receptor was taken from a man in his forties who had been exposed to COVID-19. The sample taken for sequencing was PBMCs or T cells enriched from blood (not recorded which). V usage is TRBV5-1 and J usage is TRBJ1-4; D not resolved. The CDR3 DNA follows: TGCGCCAGCAGCTTGACAGATGGGGAAAAACTGTTTTTT. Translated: CASSLTDGEKLFF.